This TCR beta chain was obtained from a study of blood T cells in healthy people across ages. Per-sample yields of isolated PBMCs were at least 6 million. Broader study findings: Per million T cells, the diversity of TCR beta decreased roughly linearly as age advanced.

The CDR3 spans 16 residues. CDR1 SGHTA and CDR2 FQGNSA come from the germline V gene. The second PCR ran about 6 to 12 cycles with a sample-barcoded 5' primer and J-beta primers. Each sample yielded at least 2.5 million CDR3-containing paired-end reads. TCRdb used MiXCR to reprocess the 5' RACE reads, holding one entry per CDR3 protein. This table has a few hundred thousand distinct CDR3 sequences, roughly 27% appearing once. Regarding this clonotype: The antigen is undetermined. One base away lies a much larger clone, so this may be a sequencing read error.

The chain carries TRBV7-2 and TRBJ2-5; D gene uncertain. The assigned J gene may be wrong: the sequence end matches TRBJ2-1 better. The TCR sequence derives from a woman in her seventies in good health. The sequencing input was blood. CDR3 in DNA: TGTGCCAGCAGCTTAGCAAGGCCACCTAGGATCAATGAGCAGTTCTTC. Translating gives CASSLARPPRINEQFF.